The 19 T cell receptor beta chains below come from one sample, sequenced in a study of blood T cell repertoires in COVID-19. TCRdb keeps only in-frame clones here, not all; method: immunoSEQ multiplex PCR. The sample yields about 150,000 clones, more than 85% seen once. The sequenced sample consisted of PBMCs or T cells enriched from blood (not recorded which). The receptors originated from a woman in her 50s who had recovered from COVID-19.

Here the CDR3 reads CASRSGLDNEQFF. In nucleotides, the CDR3 is TGTGCCAGCAGGTCGGGACTAGACAATGAGCAGTTCTTC. The chain employs TRBV27 and TRBJ2-1, with TRBD2 matching over 8 bases. V dropped 6 bases and J dropped 5; count of bases not matched to a gene: 3. From germline, CDR1 is MNHEY and CDR2 SMNVEV (reference sequence). This CDR3 spans 13 amino acids.

V usage is TRBV30 and J usage is TRBJ1-2, with D possibly TRBD1 on 6 matching bases. This CDR3 comprises 16 residues. CDR1 GTSNPN and CDR2 SVGIG come from the germline V gene (reference sequence). V was cut by 4 bases and J by 6 bases, with 24 bases left in between. The CDR3 sequence is CAWTESYRETRDGYTF. Written as DNA, the CDR3 is TGTGCCTGGACGGAGAGCTACAGGGAGACGCGTGATGGCTACACCTTC.

This clone was observed once. The V call is TRBV10-2, the J call TRBJ2-2, with 11 bases lining up with TRBD2. In germline, CDR1 is WSHSY, CDR2 SAAADI. V shed 7 bases and J 3 bases; nucleotides not matched to a gene: 4. The CDR3 runs to 15 residues. As DNA, the CDR3 is TGCGCCAGCAAGGCACTAGCGGGAGACACCGGGGAGCTGTTTTTT. This gives the protein CASKALAGDTGELFF.

The chain is built from TRBV27 and TRBJ1-4; 8 bases map to TRBD1. V dropped 2 bases and J dropped 8; count of bases not matched to a gene: 7. Germline CDR1 is MNHEY and CDR2 is SMNVEV (reference sequence). CDR3 length: 15 residues. CDR3 sequence reads: CASSLGRGRREKLFF. The DNA for the CDR3 is TGTGCCAGCAGTTTAGGCAGGGGGCGAAGGGAAAAACTGTTTTTT.

V and J are TRBV11-2 and TRBJ2-7; possibly TRBD1 for D (5 bases). Germline V gene sequence: CDR1 SGHAT, CDR2 FQNNGV. This CDR3 contains 12 residues. The V end lost 5 bases, the J end lost 5 bases, and 10 bases lay between the germline ends. CDR3 nucleotides: TGTGCCAGCAGCCCTGGGGCTCACGAGCAGTACTTC. This codes for CASSPGAHEQYF. Together with reference TRBV11-2 and TRBJ2-7, the CDR3 gives the full variable domain: EAGVAQSPRYKIIEKRQSVAFWCNPISGHATLYWYQQILGQGPKLLIQFQNNGVVDDSQLPKDRFSAERLKGVDSTLKIQPAKLEDSAVYLCASSPGAHEQYFGPGTRLTVT.

V is TRBV10-3 and J is TRBJ1-4; 7 nucleotides agree with TRBD1. The ends lost 5 bases at V and 2 bases at J; junction bases unmatched: 5. The CDR3 covers 15 residues. Looked up from germline, CDR1 is ENHRY and CDR2 is SYGVKD. The CDR3 here is CAISTSTGTNEKLFF. In DNA, the CDR3 is TGTGCCATCAGTACTTCGACAGGGACTAATGAAAAACTGTTTTTT.

The CDR3 DNA sequence: TGTGCCATCCGGACTAGCGGGAGATACGAGCAGTACTTC. It codes for CAIRTSGRYEQYF. The chain couples TRBV6-5 to TRBJ2-7, with 13 bases identical to TRBD2. The CDR3 is made up of 13 amino acids. Trimming at V came to 10 bases and at J to 4 bases, leaving 4 bases not matched to a gene. In germline, CDR1 is MNHEY, CDR2 SVGAGI.

As DNA, the CDR3 is TGTGCCAGCAGCCAGACCAGGGGAAATTCACCCCTCCACTTT. This sequence encodes CASSQTRGNSPLHF. The J gene is TRBJ1-6, the V gene TRBV14; a possible D gene is TRBD1 (6 bases). Trimming stripped 3 bases from V and 7 bases from J, with 10 bases between. The CDR3 spans 14 residues. Germline-derived CDR1 and CDR2 are SGHDN and FVKESK.

The chain joins TRBV5-1 to TRBJ1-1; 8 nucleotides match TRBD1. The CDR3 runs 16 residues. V was clipped by 4 bases and J by 1 base; unmatched bases: 9. Germline CDR1 and CDR2: SGHRS and YFSETQ. Written as DNA, the CDR3 is TGCGCCAGCAGCCGTTCGCCACAGGGGGAGAACACTGAAGCTTTCTTT. It encodes CASSRSPQGENTEAFF.

J is TRBJ1-4 and V is TRBV25-1; the match to TRBD1 covers 10 bases. Per germline, CDR1 MGHDK and CDR2 SYGVNS. Trimming removed 6 bases from V and 8 bases from J; junction bases left unmatched: 12. CDR3 length equals 16 residues. CDR3 sequence: CASRSPAGQGYEKLFF. CDR3 sequence (DNA): TGTGCCAGCAGGTCCCCCGCGGGACAGGGGTACGAAAAACTGTTTTTT.

The J gene is TRBJ1-3, the V gene TRBV30; 7 bases are shared with TRBD1. V shed 2 bases and J 4 bases; nucleotides not matched to a gene: 14. The CDR3 consists of 17 residues. CDR1 GTSNPN and CDR2 SVGIG come from the germline V gene (reference sequence). For the CDR3, the DNA is TGTGCCTGGAGTACCGGGACAGTCCGGGCCTTCGGAAACACCATATATTTT. Translated, it gives CAWSTGTVRAFGNTIYF.

The rearrangement links TRBV6-5 to TRBJ1-2; D remains ambiguous. The CDR3 runs to 14 residues. V was trimmed by 6 bases and J by 3 bases, leaving 14 bases between them. Germline V gene lookup returns CDR1 MNHEY and CDR2 SVGAGI. CDR3 protein: CASRPREGHYGYTF. The CDR3 region has the DNA TGTGCCAGCAGGCCGAGGGAGGGCCACTATGGCTACACCTTC.

This clone was observed a single time. The chain joins TRBV9 to TRBJ1-3; D gene unclear. Trimming shortened V by 0 bases and J by 1 base, and 8 bases separated the two germline ends. This CDR3 spans 15 amino acids. Germline V gene sequence: CDR1 SGDLS, CDR2 YYNGEE. Here the CDR3 DNA reads TGTGCCAGCAGCGTAGGAGGGTCTTCTGGAAACACCATATATTTT. Its protein product is CASSVGGSSGNTIYF. Variable domain in full (rest from reference TRBV9 and TRBJ1-3): DSGVTQTPKHLITATGQRVTLRCSPRSGDLSVYWYQQSLDQGLQFLIQYYNGEERAKGNILERFSAQQFPDLHSELNLSSLELGDSALYFCASSVGGSSGNTIYFGEGSWLTVV.

This clone was recorded at least ten times. This rearrangement joins TRBV6-5 to TRBJ2-7, with TRBD2 matching over 9 bases. Germline V gene lookup returns CDR1 MNHEY and CDR2 SVGAGI. The J segment lost 5 bases and the V segment lost 7 bases, leaving 9 bases of the junction unmatched. CDR3 length equals 14 residues. The CDR3: CASMGGREANEQYF. The CDR3 nucleotides are TGTGCCAGCATGGGCGGGAGGGAAGCGAACGAGCAGTACTTC.

The V and J genes are TRBV19 and TRBJ1-2, with D maybe TRBD1 (5 bases). Germline CDR1 is LNHDA and CDR2 is SQIVND (reference sequence). Deletions cut 5 bases from V and 0 bases from J, with 13 bases between. The CDR3 sequence is 15 residues long. CDR3 sequence (DNA): TGTGCCAGTAGTCCAAACACAGGTTCTAACTATGGCTACACCTTC. It yields the protein CASSPNTGSNYGYTF.

The V and J genes are TRBV13 and TRBJ2-4; no firm D call. The V end was cut by 0 bases, the J end by 0 bases, with 9 bases between. Germline V CDR1 and CDR2: PRHDT, FYEKMQ (reference sequence). There are 16 residues in the CDR3. The CDR3 nucleotides are TGTGCCAGCAGCTTAGGATTAGCTTCAGCCAAAAACATTCAGTACTTC. This gives the protein CASSLGLASAKNIQYF.

The chain is built from TRBV12-3 or TRBV12-4 and TRBJ2-7; D not certain. The CDR3 extends over 12 amino acids. Trimming shortened V by 11 bases and J by 1 base, and 12 bases separated the two germline ends. The CDR3 sequence: CAVARSSYEQYF. The CDR3 DNA reads TGTGCCGTGGCTAGGAGTTCCTACGAGCAGTACTTC.

With regard to this clone: The same CDR3 can be traced to other DNA sequences in this sample. This chain's CDR3 is CASSIQGGSYEQYF. The CDR3, as DNA: TGTGCCAGTAGTATACAGGGAGGCTCCTACGAGCAGTACTTC. V usage is TRBV19 and J usage is TRBJ2-7; D may be TRBD2 (6 bases). V lost 2 bases, J lost 0 bases, and 8 bases lay in between. CDR1 LNHDA and CDR2 SQIVND come from the germline V gene (reference sequence). The CDR3 consists of 14 residues. Full variable domain (missing parts from reference TRBV19 and TRBJ2-7): DGGITQSPKYLFRKEGQNVTLSCEQNLNHDAMYWYRQDPGQGLRLIYYSQIVNDFQKGDIAEGYSVSREKKESFPLTVTSAQKNPTAFYLCASSIQGGSYEQYFGPGTRLTVT.

The chain couples TRBV13 to TRBJ1-4; D gene ambiguous. V was clipped by 0 bases and J by 2 bases, with 13 bases between them. In germline, CDR1 is PRHDT, CDR2 FYEKMQ (reference sequence). The CDR3 totals 17 residues. This CDR3 reads CASSLGRYGATNEKLFF. DNA for the CDR3: TGTGCCAGCAGCTTAGGCCGATACGGTGCGACTAATGAAAAACTGTTTTTT.